This T cell receptor (beta chain) was documented in a study of shared clonotypes between healthy human individuals. Study results and caveats: The generation probabilities recorded for non-shared clonotypes fell below those of clonotypes shared by all four donors. Naive subsets, compared against memory subsets, generally had larger estimated richness values.

The naive CD8 population came from CD45RO-negative cells selected for CCR7, without terminally differentiated effector memory CD45RA+ cells. A note on this clone: Its antigen remains unidentified.

The repertoire was sequenced with immunoSEQ multiplex PCR; TCRdb's copy has only in-frame clones and lacks some. The sample has roughly 1,800,000 clones, approximately 95% seen once. The sample comprised naive CD8+ T cells sorted from blood. The TCR originated in a man aged 18 to 30 in good health.

CDR3 nucleotides: TGTGCCACCAGCAGACACATGGGACAGTTCTACGAGCAGTACTTC. Translating it yields CATSRHMGQFYEQYF. The chain combines TRBV15 with TRBJ2-7; 7 nucleotides match TRBD1. The CDR3 is 15 amino acids. V trimming: 2 bases; J trimming: 3 bases; junction bases outside the gene matches: 7. CDR1 is LNHNV and CDR2 is YYDKDF in the germline V gene (reference sequence).